The rows below give T cell receptor beta chains drawn from one sample of a study of blood T cell repertoires in COVID-19. Sequenced by immunoSEQ multiplex PCR; TCRdb stores in-frame clones only, minus some. The sample lists 120,000 to 150,000 clones; more than 80% were seen once. The specimen was peripheral blood. The origin of the receptors is a man between 18 and 35 years old with COVID-19, enrolled during active disease. CDR3s include the opening cysteine and the closing phenylalanine or tryptophan. The order of the fields is J gene, D gene, V gene, clone size, CDR3 protein, CDR3 DNA. A D gene is named only where the DNA matches it firmly. Rows may omit the clone size; those that give it use once, few, many or a size class.

TRBJ2-3 | NA | TRBV4-3 | NA | CASSRAPTGTTDTQYF | TGCGCCAGCAGCCGAGCCCCGACAGGTACCACAGATACGCAGTATTTT
TRBJ2-5 | TRBD2 | TRBV7-6 | NA | CASSLGTSGSQETQYF | TGTGCCAGCAGCTTAGGTACTAGCGGGAGCCAAGAGACCCAGTACTTC
TRBJ1-2 | NA | TRBV30 | NA | CAWRPGIGYTF | TGTGCCTGGAGGCCGGGAATTGGCTACACCTTC
TRBJ1-6 | TRBD1 | TRBV5-5 | NA | CASSGGRDRVSPLHF | TGTGCCAGCAGCGGGGGCCGGGACAGGGTTTCACCCCTCCACTTT
TRBJ2-1 | NA | TRBV5-4 | NA | CASSMPGTGLYEQFF | TGTGCCAGCAGCATGCCCGGGACTGGGCTCTATGAGCAGTTCTTC
TRBJ2-3 | NA | TRBV11-2 | NA | CASSFDFGTDTQYF | TGTGCCAGCAGCTTTGACTTCGGCACAGATACGCAGTATTTT
TRBJ2-7 | TRBD2 | TRBV27 | NA | CASIDSGRAYEQYF | TGTGCCAGCATTGATAGCGGGAGAGCCTACGAGCAGTACTTC
TRBJ1-1 | NA | TRBV30 | NA | CAWMEGRNTEAFF | TGTGCCTGGATGGAGGGAAGGAACACTGAAGCTTTCTTT
TRBJ1-2 | NA | TRBV5-1 | NA | CASSLDGHAAQDGYTF | TGCGCCAGCAGCTTGGATGGTCACGCAGCCCAGGATGGCTACACCTTC
TRBJ2-5 | NA | TRBV6-1 | NA | CASSELFQETQYF | TGTGCCAGCAGTGAATTATTCCAAGAGACCCAGTACTTC
TRBJ2-3 | NA | TRBV6-2/TRBV6-3 | NA | CASSYSVTNGWITDTQYF | TGTGCCAGCAGTTACTCCGTGACTAATGGGTGGATAACAGATACGCAGTATTTT
TRBJ1-4 | NA | TRBV9 | NA | CASSVFSGGGNEKLFF | TGTGCCAGCAGCGTATTCTCAGGAGGTGGTAATGAAAAACTGTTTTTT
TRBJ2-3 | TRBD2 | TRBV4-2 | NA | CASSHDFSGVTQYF | TGTGCCAGCAGCCACGACTTTAGCGGGGTAACGCAGTATTTT
TRBJ2-1 | TRBD1 | TRBV18 | NA | CASSPQLVRDRGLDEQFF | TGTGCCAGCTCACCACAGCTCGTCCGGGACAGGGGGCTCGATGAGCAGTTCTTC
TRBJ2-2 | TRBD1 | TRBV14 | NA | CASSQRTRQGLFRELFF | TGTGCCAGCAGCCAAAGAACCCGACAGGGCCTGTTCCGGGAGCTGTTTTTT
TRBJ2-7 | TRBD1 | TRBV13 | few | CASSLKPMGQGAYEQYF | TGTGCCAGCAGCTTAAAGCCCATGGGACAGGGTGCGTACGAGCAGTACTTC
TRBJ2-7 | NA | TRBV6-6 | NA | CASSYSGGIGEWEQYF | TGTGCCAGCAGTTACTCGGGGGGAATTGGAGAGTGGGAGCAGTACTTC
TRBJ2-3 | NA | TRBV4-3 | NA | CASSQFDIRTDTQYF | TGCGCCAGCAGCCAATTCGACATCCGCACAGATACGCAGTATTTT
TRBJ2-7 | NA | TRBV19 | NA | CASSFTTTYEQYF | TGTGCCAGTAGTTTTACTACGACCTACGAGCAGTACTTC
TRBJ2-7 | TRBD2 | TRBV7-2 | NA | CASSLGLAGPDF | TGTGCCAGCAGCTTAGGCCTAGCGGGGCCAGACTTC
TRBJ1-3 | NA | TRBV2 | NA | CASNLGQLSGNTIYF | TGTGCCAGCAACCTCGGACAGCTCTCTGGAAACACCATATATTTT
TRBJ2-2 | TRBD2 | TRBV5-6 | NA | CASSLVPGGITGELFF | TGTGCCAGCAGCTTGGTGCCGGGAGGCATCACCGGGGAGCTGTTTTTT
TRBJ2-6 | TRBD1 | TRBV28 | NA | CASSLEGQGDKWANVLTF | TGTGCCAGCAGCCTAGAAGGACAGGGGGACAAGTGGGCCAACGTCCTGACTTTC
TRBJ2-7 | NA | TRBV12-3/TRBV12-4 | NA | CASSPGDLEQYF | TGTGCCAGCAGTCCAGGGGATCTCGAGCAGTACTTC
TRBJ2-5 | TRBD2 | TRBV5-6 | NA | CASSSGREETQYF | TGTGCCAGCAGCTCGGGGAGGGAAGAGACCCAGTACTTC
TRBJ1-4 | NA | TRBV2 | once | CASCQITTNEKLLF | TGTGCCAGCTGCCAGATTACAACTAATGAAAAACTGCTTTTT
TRBJ2-3 | TRBD2 | TRBV28 | NA | CASSLGRREVITDTQYF | TGTGCCAGCAGTTTAGGCCGGCGGGAGGTAATCACAGATACGCAGTATTTT
TRBJ1-2 | TRBD1 | TRBV7-8 | NA | CASSLRDREGYTF | TGTGCCAGCAGCCTCAGGGACAGGGAAGGCTACACCTTC
TRBJ2-1 | NA | TRBV27 | NA | CASSARVYSPSEQFF | TGTGCCAGCAGTGCTCGCGTGTACAGCCCCAGTGAGCAGTTCTTC
TRBJ1-1 | NA | TRBV19 | NA | CASSMFQNTEAFF | TGTGCCAGTAGTATGTTCCAGAACACTGAAGCTTTCTTT
TRBJ2-4 | TRBD2 | TRBV7-8 | NA | CASSLIAGGRTEQYF | TGTGCCAGCAGCTTAATAGCGGGAGGGCGGACGGAGCAGTACTTC
TRBJ2-7 | NA | TRBV7-2 | NA | CASSAWRGGEQYF | TGTGCCAGCAGCGCCTGGAGGGGCGGCGAGCAGTACTTC
TRBJ2-7 | TRBD2 | TRBV5-4 | once | CASSLALAGTYEQYF | TGTGCCAGCAGCTTGGCACTAGCGGGGACCTACGAGCAGTACTTC
TRBJ2-7 | TRBD1 | TRBV6-2/TRBV6-3 | once | CASSTHPGTGAYEQYF | TGTGCCAGCAGTACCCACCCCGGGACAGGGGCCTACGAGCAGTACTTC
TRBJ2-7 | NA | TRBV3-1/TRBV3-2 | once | CASSHYPEGDYEQYF | TGTGCCAGCAGCCATTACCCCGAAGGGGACTACGAGCAGTACTTC
TRBJ2-4 | NA | TRBV2 | NA | CASNLKNIQYF | TGTGCCAGCAACTTAAAAAACATTCAGTACTTC
TRBJ2-4 | NA | TRBV7-2 | NA | CASSAGTQGDSLAKNIQYF | TGTGCCAGCTCAGCGGGCACCCAGGGGGACTCTCTAGCCAAAAACATTCAGTACTTC
TRBJ2-5 | NA | TRBV9 | once | CASSVATSKETQYF | TGTGCCAGCAGCGTAGCTACTTCAAAAGAGACCCAGTACTTC
TRBJ2-5 | NA | TRBV4-1 | NA | CASSQGGRGLYTGTQYF | TGCGCCAGCAGCCAAGGTGGCAGAGGATTATACACCGGGACCCAGTACTTC
TRBJ2-7 | TRBD2 | TRBV19 | NA | CASSIRGGREDEQYF | TGTGCCAGTAGTATTCGCGGGGGGCGCGAAGACGAGCAGTACTTC
TRBJ1-6 | TRBD1 | TRBV9 | NA | CASSVRTGGSSPLHF | TGTGCCAGCAGCGTTAGGACAGGGGGTTCGTCACCCCTCCACTTT
TRBJ1-1 | NA | TRBV30 | NA | CAWRGNTEAFF | TGTGCCTGGCGGGGTAACACTGAAGCTTTCTTT
TRBJ2-7 | TRBD1 | TRBV10-3 | NA | CAISGIRQGHSYEQYF | TGTGCCATCAGTGGAATAAGACAGGGCCACTCCTACGAGCAGTACTTC
TRBJ1-1 | TRBD1 | TRBV5-1 | NA | CASSLNTGGTEAFF | TGCGCCAGCAGCTTAAATACAGGGGGCACTGAAGCTTTCTTT